The 16 T cell receptor beta chains listed next were all sequenced from one sample in a study of T-cell memory formation after mild COVID-19. In TCRdb, the 5' RACE reads were re-called with MiXCR into one record per CDR3 protein. The top ten clones hold less than 15% of a sample with hundreds of thousands of distinct CDR3 sequences, 25% to 30% of them seen once. Sequencing was carried out using PBMCs or a T cell subset sorted from them (not recorded which). The receptors were gathered from an adult woman who had mild COVID-19 (a few samples of this study predate the infection). Cell type and time point are not known.

This clonotype was seen more than once but under ten times. J is TRBJ2-7 and V is TRBV27, with TRBD2 matching over 7 bases. Germline lookup yields CDR1 MNHEY and CDR2 SMNVEV (reference sequence). This CDR3 contains 16 residues. Trimming removed 2 bases from V and 5 bases from J; junction bases left unmatched: 12. The CDR3 region is CASSLREGIRHNEQYF. CDR3 bases: TGTGCCAGCAGTTTAAGGGAGGGGATAAGGCACAACGAGCAGTACTTC.

This clonotype came up once. The chain couples TRBV5-1 to TRBJ1-6; TRBD1 matches 12 bases. The V gene end was trimmed by 0 bases and the J gene end by 6 bases; junction bases not matched to a gene: 10. The CDR3 sequence is 19 residues long. The V gene's germline CDR1 is SGHRS and CDR2 YFSETQ. CDR3 loop: CASSLGGGTGGSGNSPLHF. The CDR3 nucleotides read TGCGCCAGCAGCTTGGGAGGCGGGACAGGGGGCTCGGGTAATTCACCCCTCCACTTT.

This clonotype was counted between two and nine times. The J gene is TRBJ1-1, the V gene TRBV9; D is uncertain. The CDR3 length is 15 residues. V lost 0 bases to trimming and J lost 1 base, with 10 bases between them. CDR1 and CDR2 from the germline V gene are SGDLS and YYNGEE. CDR3 sequence: CASSVDFRSNTEAFF. The CDR3 DNA reads as TGTGCCAGCAGCGTAGACTTCAGATCGAACACTGAAGCTTTCTTT.

The genes are TRBV4-1 and TRBJ1-5; unclear D gene. Trimming pared 0 bases from V and 9 bases from J, leaving 12 bases between. CDR3 length equals 14 residues. Germline V CDR1 and CDR2: MGHRA, YSYEKL. The CDR3 spells CASSQERREGPQHF. CDR3 sequence (DNA): TGCGCCAGCAGCCAAGAACGGAGGGAAGGGCCCCAGCATTTT.

This rearrangement joins TRBV6-1 to TRBJ1-4; D not resolved. CDR3 size: 14 residues. V was pared by 6 bases and J by 7 bases, with 15 bases between. CDR1 and CDR2 (germline): MNHNS, SASEGT. The CDR3, as DNA: TGTGCCAGCAGCGCGTATTCCAGCAGTGAAAAACTGTTTTTT. Its translation is CASSAYSSSEKLFF.

The J gene is TRBJ2-7, the V gene TRBV12-3 or TRBV12-4; 14 nucleotides agree with TRBD2. V trimming: 6 bases; J trimming: 7 bases; junction bases outside the gene matches: 8. The CDR3 spans 15 residues. CDR3 residues: CASRGTSGSWREQYF. DNA of the CDR3: TGTGCCAGCAGGGGGACTAGCGGGAGCTGGAGGGAGCAGTACTTC.

The chain joins TRBV5-6 to TRBJ2-7; D remains ambiguous. The CDR3 contains 12 residues. The V end lost 1 base, the J end lost 3 bases, and 5 bases lay between the germline ends. Germline V gene lookup returns CDR1 SGHDT and CDR2 YYEEEE. CDR3 amino acids: CASSLKDYEQYF. CDR3 nucleotides: TGTGCCAGCAGCTTGAAGGACTACGAGCAGTACTTC.

This clonotype has a handful of counts. V is TRBV6-5 and J is TRBJ2-5; the D call may be TRBD1 or TRBD2 (6 bases each). Germline-derived CDR1 and CDR2 are MNHEY and SVGAGI. V lost 6 bases to trimming and J lost 9 bases, with 14 bases between them. The CDR3 runs to 12 residues. CDR3 coding DNA: TGTGCCAGCAGGACAGGAGGAGGGGCCCAGTACTTC. This gives the protein CASRTGGGAQYF.

J is TRBJ2-1 and V is TRBV12-5; no clear D. CDR1 LGHNT and CDR2 FRNRAP come from the germline V gene. Trimming removed 0 bases from V and 12 bases from J, with 18 bases in between. The CDR3 has 15 residues. CDR3 amino acids: CASGLVVQEREGQFF. In nucleotides, the CDR3 is TGTGCTAGTGGTTTGGTTGTACAAGAGCGAGAAGGGCAGTTCTTC.

This clonotype occurred a few times. The chain employs TRBV5-5 and TRBJ1-4; maybe TRBD1 (5 bases). The CDR3 covers 15 residues. V dropped 3 bases and J dropped 5 bases, with 14 bases sitting between them. From germline, CDR1 is SGHKS and CDR2 YYEKEE (reference sequence). The CDR3 region is CASSWGRSLNEKLFF. DNA for the CDR3: TGTGCCAGCAGCTGGGGCAGGTCCCTAAATGAAAAACTGTTTTTT.

CDR3 protein: CASTGDAGEQYF. CDR3 nucleotides: TGTGCCAGTACCGGAGACGCAGGCGAGCAGTACTTC. J is TRBJ2-7 and V is TRBV19; D is unclear. CDR1 is LNHDA and CDR2 is SQIVND in the germline V gene (reference sequence). The CDR3 is made up of 12 amino acids. Trimming took off 7 bases at V and 6 bases at J, with 13 bases between the two ends.

CDR3 in DNA: TGCGCCAGCAGCATGGGACAAAGCTATGGCTACACCTTC. Its protein is CASSMGQSYGYTF. This chain joins TRBV5-1 and TRBJ1-2, with a weak D call TRBD1 (6 bases). Germline V gene sequence: CDR1 SGHRS, CDR2 YFSETQ. Trimming left V 4 bases short and J 4 bases short, with 11 bases between. The CDR3 length is 13 residues.

The V gene is TRBV11-3, the J gene TRBJ2-7; 7 bases agree with TRBD2. CDR1 SGHNT and CDR2 YENEEA come from the germline V gene. This CDR3 comprises 16 residues. With 2 bases clipped from V and 2 bases from J, the junction kept 9 bases outside the gene matches. The CDR3 region is CASSLRAGRGAYEQYF. The CDR3 DNA is TGTGCCAGCAGCTTAAGGGCGGGGAGGGGAGCCTACGAGCAGTACTTC.

This clonotype was detected a few times. CDR3 sequence reads: CASTWTGLGYGYTF. In DNA, the CDR3 is TGTGCCAGCACCTGGACAGGGTTGGGCTATGGCTACACCTTC. This chain connects TRBV2 to TRBJ1-2; TRBD1 aligns across 8 bases. V dropped 7 bases and J dropped 4; count of bases not matched to a gene: 8. This CDR3 is built from 14 residues. The germline V gene encodes CDR1 SNHLY and CDR2 FYNNEI.

V gene TRBV18 combines with J gene TRBJ1-6; tentative D call: TRBD1 (5 bases). The CDR3 has 16 amino acids. V was shortened by 2 bases and J by 6 bases, with 14 bases between the two germline ends. Germline V CDR1 and CDR2: KGHSH, LQKENI. The CDR3: CASSPFDGGTNSPLHF. CDR3 DNA sequence: TGTGCCAGCTCACCATTCGACGGGGGAACTAATTCACCCCTCCACTTT. The whole variable domain, remainder taken from reference TRBV18 and TRBJ1-6, is NAGVMQNPRHLVRRRGQEARLRCSPMKGHSHVYWYRQLPEEGLKFMVYLQKENIIDESGMPKERFSAEFPKEGPSILRIQQVVRGDSAAYFCASSPFDGGTNSPLHFGNGTRLTVT.

This clonotype was observed a few times. The chain carries TRBV5-4 and TRBJ2-3, with D perhaps TRBD2 (5 bases). The CDR3 has 16 amino acids. Germline V gene lookup returns CDR1 SGHNT and CDR2 YYREEE (reference sequence). Trimming took 2 bases from V and 1 from J, leaving 14 bases between them. The CDR3 sequence: CASSLRKAAGTDTQYF. The CDR3 DNA reads as TGTGCCAGCAGCTTACGTAAGGCAGCGGGCACAGATACGCAGTATTTT.